One sample yielded the 25 T cell receptor beta chains listed below, sequenced in a study of T cells expressing NK-cell markers. Reanalyzing the 5' RACE reads, TCRdb keeps one entry per CDR3 protein, without DNA. The sample table sets out 400,000 or so distinct CDR3 sequences. The sequenced sample consisted of blood T cells: a sorted CD56 or NKG2C T cell subset, CD4+ or CD8+ T cells, or bulk PBMC T cells (not recorded which). The receptors were sampled from a woman aged 45-60 years in good health.

J is TRBJ2-1 and V is TRBV19; TCRdb selects TRBD2, and the lack of DNA leaves this call unchecked. This CDR3 spans 14 amino acids. CDR1 and CDR2 from the germline V gene are LNHDA and SQIVND (reference sequence). CDR3 in amino acids: CASSTLAGQNEQFF. Based on the CDR3 plus reference TRBV19 and TRBJ2-1, the full variable domain is DGGITQSPKYLFRKEGQNVTLSCEQNLNHDAMYWYRQDPGQGLRLIYYSQIVNDFQKGDIAEGYSVSREKKESFPLTVTSAQKNPTAFYLCASSTLAGQNEQFFGPGTRLTVL.

The chain carries TRBV29-1 and TRBJ2-1; TCRdb selects TRBD2, and the lack of DNA leaves this call unchecked. Germline V CDR1 and CDR2: SQVTM, ANQGSEA. The CDR3 is 14 amino acids. CDR3: CSVGAGGSSYEQFF.

The V call is TRBV19, the J call TRBJ2-1. The germline V gene has CDR1 LNHDA and CDR2 SQIVND (reference sequence). CDR3 length: 13 amino acids. This chain's CDR3 is CASTPTGYNEQFF.

The rearrangement joins TRBV12-3 or TRBV12-4 to TRBJ2-7; TCRdb indicates TRBD2, and absent DNA this call remains unverified. This CDR3 is built from 20 residues. CDR3: CASRHSRGGLAGVRSDEQYF.

V usage is TRBV7-8 and J usage is TRBJ2-1; the D call of TRBD2 rests on TCRdb alone, since no DNA is present to check it. This CDR3 contains 16 residues. CDR1 SGHVS and CDR2 FQNEAQ come from the germline V gene. The CDR3 protein is CASSSRLAGGNNEQFF.

The chain links TRBV20-1 to TRBJ2-2; the D gene TCRdb calls, TRBD1, cannot be checked with no DNA. This CDR3 region has 13 residues. Per the germline V gene, CDR1 is DFQATT and CDR2 is SNEGSKA (reference sequence). The CDR3 reads CSASQGAFGELFF.

V gene TRBV2 combines with J gene TRBJ2-6. There are 11 residues in the CDR3. Germline V gives CDR1 SNHLY, CDR2 FYNNEI. CDR3 sequence: CASSEVNVLTF.

The chain has TRBV27 and TRBJ2-2; absent DNA, TCRdb's TRBD2 call cannot be checked. The CDR3 contains 13 residues. The germline gives CDR1 MNHEY, CDR2 SMNVEV (reference sequence). This chain's CDR3 is CASSWGTSGELFF.

The chain uses TRBV20-1 and TRBJ2-1; no DNA is available, so the TRBD1 call from TCRdb remains unchecked. Germline V gene sequence: CDR1 DFQATT, CDR2 SNEGSKA (reference sequence). The CDR3 runs 16 residues. Here the CDR3 reads CSARVSGGVTYNEQFF.

The chain uses TRBV9 and TRBJ2-7; absent DNA, TCRdb's TRBD2 call cannot be checked. In germline, CDR1 is SGDLS, CDR2 YYNGEE. The CDR3 is 14 residues long. CDR3 residues: CASSGGLAGYEQYF.

The chain employs TRBV14 and TRBJ1-2; the TRBD1 assignment by TCRdb is unverifiable without DNA. Germline CDR1 is SGHDN and CDR2 is FVKESK. This CDR3 region has 13 residues. CDR3 in amino acids: CASSQVGPDGYTF.

The genes are TRBV20-1 and TRBJ1-1. Germline V lookup: CDR1 DFQATT, CDR2 SNEGSKA (reference sequence). The CDR3 is 13 amino acids. CDR3 residues: CSAPSERNTEAFF.

The gene calls are TRBV5-1 and TRBJ2-2; TCRdb reports TRBD1, a call that lacks DNA to check it against. The CDR3 length is 14 residues. The V gene's germline CDR1 is SGHRS and CDR2 YFSETQ. The CDR3 here is CASSPPGGPGELFF.

V and J are TRBV29-1 and TRBJ2-2. There are 14 residues in the CDR3. Looked up from germline, CDR1 is SQVTM and CDR2 is ANQGSEA. The chain's CDR3 is CSVEALTNTGELFF.

V usage is TRBV18 and J usage is TRBJ1-5; with no DNA, the TCRdb D assignment of TRBD1 cannot be verified. The CDR3 is 16 residues long. Germline CDR1 reads KGHSH; CDR2 reads LQKENI. CDR3 region: CASSPGGPGSNQPQHF.

The chain has TRBV5-6 and TRBJ1-2. In germline, CDR1 is SGHDT, CDR2 YYEEEE. The CDR3 covers 12 residues. CDR3: CASSSGHDGYTF.

The chain employs TRBV7-9 and TRBJ2-1; TCRdb lists TRBD1, though no DNA is available to test this call. The CDR3 extends over 16 amino acids. Looked up from germline, CDR1 is SEHNR and CDR2 is FQNEAQ (reference sequence). The CDR3 sequence is CASSPTGTSTYNEQFF.

The chain has TRBV10-1 and TRBJ2-1; TCRdb proposes TRBD2, but this gene call is untestable without DNA. This CDR3 is built from 14 residues. The germline V gene encodes CDR1 WNHNN and CDR2 SYGVQD (reference sequence). CDR3 sequence: CASSESRFAGEQFF.

This chain uses TRBV24-1 with TRBJ2-1; TCRdb indicates TRBD1, and absent DNA this call remains unverified. The CDR3 loop spans 13 amino acids. Per the germline V gene, CDR1 is KGHDR and CDR2 is SFDVKD. The CDR3 region is CATSEWDTNEQFF.

The rearrangement joins TRBV12-3 or TRBV12-4 to TRBJ2-3. This CDR3 contains 15 residues. The CDR3 spells CASRSSGRVSDTQYF.

V is TRBV25-1 and J is TRBJ2-5. The CDR3 totals 11 residues. In germline, CDR1 is MGHDK, CDR2 SYGVNS. The chain's CDR3 is CASSAIGTQYF. The entire variable domain, with the rest obtained from reference TRBV25-1 and TRBJ2-5, is as follows: EADIYQTPRYLVIGTGKKITLECSQTMGHDKMYWYQQDPGMELHLIHYSYGVNSTEKGDLSSESTVSRIRTEHFPLTLESARPSHTSQYLCASSAIGTQYFGPGTRLLVL.

V is TRBV2 and J is TRBJ2-2; checking the TCRdb D call of TRBD2 is not possible without DNA. CDR1 and CDR2 (germline): SNHLY, FYNNEI. The CDR3 extends over 15 amino acids. The CDR3 reads CASRAGTTITGELFF.

The chain uses TRBV12-3 or TRBV12-4 and TRBJ1-4; the D call from TCRdb, TRBD1, cannot be confirmed without DNA. This CDR3 has 12 amino acids. The CDR3 protein is CASTGDREKLFF.

The gene calls are TRBV5-1 and TRBJ2-1; with no DNA, the TCRdb D assignment of TRBD1 cannot be verified. CDR1 and CDR2 from the germline V gene are SGHRS and YFSETQ. This CDR3 spans 15 amino acids. The chain's CDR3 is CASSPPGQGYNEQFF.

This chain links TRBV3-1 with TRBJ2-1; TCRdb outputs TRBD2, but without DNA this stays unchecked. The germline V gene encodes CDR1 LGHDT and CDR2 YNNKEL (reference sequence). There are 17 residues in the CDR3. The CDR3 spells CASSFLAGDGAINEQFF.